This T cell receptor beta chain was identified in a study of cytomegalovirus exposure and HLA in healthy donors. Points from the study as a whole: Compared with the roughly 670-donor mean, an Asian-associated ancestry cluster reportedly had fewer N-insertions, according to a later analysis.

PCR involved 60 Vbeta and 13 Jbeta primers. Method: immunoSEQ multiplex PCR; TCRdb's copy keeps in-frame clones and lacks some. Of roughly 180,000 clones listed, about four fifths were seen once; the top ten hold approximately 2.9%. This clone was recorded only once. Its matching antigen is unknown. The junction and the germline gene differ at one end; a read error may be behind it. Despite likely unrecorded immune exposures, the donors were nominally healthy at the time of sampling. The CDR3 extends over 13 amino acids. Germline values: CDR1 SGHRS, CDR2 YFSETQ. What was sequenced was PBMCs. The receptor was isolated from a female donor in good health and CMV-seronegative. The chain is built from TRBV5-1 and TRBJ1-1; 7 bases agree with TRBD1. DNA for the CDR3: TGCGCCAGCAGCTATTTTGGGACAGAAGTTAACACCTTT. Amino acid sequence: CASSYFGTEVNTF.